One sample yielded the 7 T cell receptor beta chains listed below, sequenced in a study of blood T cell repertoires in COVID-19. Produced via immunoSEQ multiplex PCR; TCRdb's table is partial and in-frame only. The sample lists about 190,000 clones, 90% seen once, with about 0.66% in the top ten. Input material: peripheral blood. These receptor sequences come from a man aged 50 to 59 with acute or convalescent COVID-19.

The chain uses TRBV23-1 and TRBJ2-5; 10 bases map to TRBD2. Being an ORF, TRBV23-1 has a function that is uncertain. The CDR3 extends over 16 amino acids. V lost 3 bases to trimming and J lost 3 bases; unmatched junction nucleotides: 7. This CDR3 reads CASSHASGGGEETQYF. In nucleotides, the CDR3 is TGCGCCAGCAGTCATGCTAGCGGGGGCGGAGAAGAGACCCAGTACTTC.

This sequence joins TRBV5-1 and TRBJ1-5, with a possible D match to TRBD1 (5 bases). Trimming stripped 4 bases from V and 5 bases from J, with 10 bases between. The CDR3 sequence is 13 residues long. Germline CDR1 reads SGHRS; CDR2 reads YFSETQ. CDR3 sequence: CASSGTGDQPQHF. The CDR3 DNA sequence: TGCGCCAGCAGCGGGACTGGGGATCAGCCCCAGCATTTT.

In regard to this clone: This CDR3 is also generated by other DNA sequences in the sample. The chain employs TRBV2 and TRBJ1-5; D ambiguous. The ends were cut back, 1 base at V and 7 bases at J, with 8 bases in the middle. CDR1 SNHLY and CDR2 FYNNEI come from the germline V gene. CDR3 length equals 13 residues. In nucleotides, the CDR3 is TGTGCCAGCAGTGAAGGCAGGTACCAGCCCCAGCATTTT. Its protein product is CASSEGRYQPQHF.

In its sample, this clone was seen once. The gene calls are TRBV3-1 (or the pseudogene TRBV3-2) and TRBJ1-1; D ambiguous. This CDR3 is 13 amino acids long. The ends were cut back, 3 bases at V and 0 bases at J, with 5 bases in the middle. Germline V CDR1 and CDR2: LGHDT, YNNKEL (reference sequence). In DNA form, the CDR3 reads TGTGCCAGCAGCCACGGGATGAACACTGAAGCTTTCTTT. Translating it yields CASSHGMNTEAFF.

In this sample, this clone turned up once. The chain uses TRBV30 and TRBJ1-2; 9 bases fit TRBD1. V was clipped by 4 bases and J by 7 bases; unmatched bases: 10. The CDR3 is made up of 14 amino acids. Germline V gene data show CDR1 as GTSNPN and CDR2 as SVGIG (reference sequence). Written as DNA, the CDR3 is TGTGCCTGGACACGCCGGGACAGGGAAAGTGGCTACACCTTC. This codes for CAWTRRDRESGYTF. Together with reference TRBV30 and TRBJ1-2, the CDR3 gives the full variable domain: SQTIHQWPATLVQPVGSPLSLECTVEGTSNPNLYWYRQAAGRGLQLLFYSVGIGQISSEVPQNLSASRPQDRQFILSSKKLLLSDSGFYLCAWTRRDRESGYTFGSGTRLTVV.

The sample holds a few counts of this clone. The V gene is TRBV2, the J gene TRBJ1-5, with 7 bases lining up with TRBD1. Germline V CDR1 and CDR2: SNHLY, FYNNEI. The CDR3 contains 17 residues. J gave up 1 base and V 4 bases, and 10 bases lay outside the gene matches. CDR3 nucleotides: TGTGCCAGCAGTGTCACAGGGGCGGGTTCAAGCAATCAGCCCCAGCATTTT. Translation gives CASSVTGAGSSNQPQHF.

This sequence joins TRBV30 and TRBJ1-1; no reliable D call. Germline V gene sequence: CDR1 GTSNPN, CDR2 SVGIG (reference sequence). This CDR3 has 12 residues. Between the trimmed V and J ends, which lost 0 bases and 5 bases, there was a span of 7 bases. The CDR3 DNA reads TGTGCCTGGAGTGTACAGATGACTGAAGCTTTCTTT. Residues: CAWSVQMTEAFF. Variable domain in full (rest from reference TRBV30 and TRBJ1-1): SQTIHQWPATLVQPVGSPLSLECTVEGTSNPNLYWYRQAAGRGLQLLFYSVGIGQISSEVPQNLSASRPQDRQFILSSKKLLLSDSGFYLCAWSVQMTEAFFGQGTRLTVV.